This T cell receptor beta chain is drawn from a study of blood T cell repertoires in COVID-19. Whole-study context: Sites in the United States, Italy and Spain provided acute and convalescent COVID-19 samples. PBMCs, B-cell-depleted T cells, or T cells provided the cDNA or gDNA that made up the material.

In the authors' workflow: It was from reference gene primer amplification that nucleated cell counts were estimated. Some clones are missing from TCRdb's copy, which holds only in-frame ones; the method was immunoSEQ multiplex PCR. For V, J and clone size, that table is used; D and trimming come from the DNA. The table has roughly 180,000 clones, 75% to 90% seen once. The germline CDR1 and CDR2 sequences are MNHEY and SMNVEV (reference sequence). The germline V and J ends were trimmed by 7 bases and 0 bases, with 15 bases remaining between them. The CDR3 contains 15 residues. Sequenced sample: peripheral blood. This clonotype originated in a woman aged 55-75 years with acute or convalescent COVID-19. The chain has TRBV27 and TRBJ1-1, with D possibly TRBD1 on 5 matching bases. CDR3 amino acids: CASTPAGSMNTEAFF. CDR3 sequence (DNA): TGTGCCAGCACCCCGGCAGGGTCTATGAACACTGAAGCTTTCTTT.